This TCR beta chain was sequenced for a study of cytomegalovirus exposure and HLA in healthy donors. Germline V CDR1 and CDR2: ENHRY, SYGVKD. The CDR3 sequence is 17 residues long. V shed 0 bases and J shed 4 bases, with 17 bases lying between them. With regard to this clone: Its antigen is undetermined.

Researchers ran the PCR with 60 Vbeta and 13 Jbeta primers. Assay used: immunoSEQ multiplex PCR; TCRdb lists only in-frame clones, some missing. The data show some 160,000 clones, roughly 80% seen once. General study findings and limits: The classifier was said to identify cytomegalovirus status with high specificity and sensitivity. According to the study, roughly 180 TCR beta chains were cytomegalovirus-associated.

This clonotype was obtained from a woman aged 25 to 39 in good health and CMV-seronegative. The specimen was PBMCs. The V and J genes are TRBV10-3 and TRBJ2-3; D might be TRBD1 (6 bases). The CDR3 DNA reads TGTGCCATCAGTGAGTCGACTTCAGGGGCGCGATCAGATACGCAGTATTTT. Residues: CAISESTSGARSDTQYF.